These 4 T cell receptor beta chains share one sample of origin, sequenced in a study of blood T cell repertoires in COVID-19 (dated by TCRdb to between 2020 and 2021). The library was obtained by the immunoSEQ multiplex PCR assay. Sourced from immuneACCESS, this table was stored by TCRdb with only in-frame sequences that have V and J called. A share of the clones is absent; for the studies checked, an unresolved V gene accounts for under half, and the remainder has no known explanation. The sample table lists about 68,000 clones, 87% of them with a count of one. The ten largest clones add up to 3.4% of the sample. Source material: peripheral blood. The receptor source for this set is a woman in her fifties or sixties with COVID-19, enrolled during active disease.

This clone appeared a single time. The chain links TRBV7-2 to TRBJ1-1; perhaps TRBD1 as D (6 bases). V was cut by 1 base and J by 0 bases, with 18 bases left in between. This CDR3 has 18 residues. Germline CDR1 and CDR2: SGHTA and FQGNSA. Here the CDR3 reads CASSLGRQVALMNTEAFF. The CDR3 DNA reads as TGTGCCAGCAGCTTAGGGAGACAGGTGGCCCTGATGAACACTGAAGCTTTCTTT.

This chain joins TRBV7-9 and TRBJ1-2; a weak D match, TRBD1 (6 bases). The CDR3 loop spans 13 amino acids. V dropped 1 base and J dropped 8 bases, with 11 bases sitting between them. The germline gives CDR1 SEHNR, CDR2 FQNEAQ (reference sequence). CDR3 in amino acids: CASSLGPGVGYTF. DNA for the CDR3: TGTGCCAGCAGCTTAGGGCCAGGGGTAGGCTACACCTTC.

This clone was seen only once. The chain is built from TRBV4-1 and TRBJ2-4; D is ambiguous. This CDR3 comprises 13 residues. Germline V gene lookup returns CDR1 MGHRA and CDR2 YSYEKL. The germline V and J ends were trimmed by 4 bases and 5 bases, with 9 bases remaining between them. Here the CDR3 DNA reads TGCGCCAGCAGCCGAGAGACTCAAAACATTCAGTACTTC. This translates into CASSRETQNIQYF.

The CDR3 region has the DNA TGTGCCAGCAGTTTATGGCAGGGCGTCACTGAAGCTTTCTTT. Translated, it gives CASSLWQGVTEAFF. The chain combines TRBV28 with TRBJ1-1; perhaps TRBD1 as D (5 bases). CDR3 length: 14 residues. V was pared by 0 bases and J by 4 bases, with 9 bases between. Germline V gene sequence: CDR1 MDHEN, CDR2 SYDVKM.